This T cell receptor beta chain emerged from a study of blood T cell repertoires in COVID-19. Background on the study: Donors in the United States, Italy and Spain gave samples during acute or convalescent COVID-19.

Patients of the Seattle cohort, enrolled during active infection, were followed longitudinally. V shed 2 bases and J shed 3 bases, with 17 bases lying between them. The CDR3 runs 16 residues. CDR1 is MNHNS and CDR2 is SASEGT in the germline V gene. In the original processing: Estimates of nucleated cell counts were drawn from the amplification of reference gene primers. Clones were sequenced by immunoSEQ multiplex PCR, and TCRdb holds only the in-frame ones, with some missing. V, J and clone size derive from that table, while D and trimming were established from the DNA sequence. The sample shows over 250,000 clones, 75% to 90% of them seen only once.

This chain uses TRBV6-1 with TRBJ2-7, with TRBD1 as a possible D gene (6 bases). Sequenced: peripheral blood. The TCR sequence derives from a woman in her 70s with COVID-19, enrolled during active disease. CDR3 region: CASSEIQGPTLYEQYF. The CDR3 DNA is TGTGCCAGCAGTGAAATACAGGGTCCCACCCTCTACGAGCAGTACTTC.